The 8 T cell receptor beta chains given below trace back to one sample, sequenced in a study of T cells in Graves' hyperthyroidism and ophthalmopathy. TCR beta CDR3 regions were amplified from RNA. An initial round of RT-PCR targeting the TCR CDR3 relied on the HTBI primer set. One entry per CDR3 protein results from TCRdb running MiXCR on the multiplex PCR reads. This table has approximately 200,000 distinct CDR3 sequences, about 16% appearing once. Sequencing was carried out using blood. These TCRs come from a middle-aged man with Graves' hyperthyroidism.

The chain recombines TRBV7-8 with TRBJ1-1; D might be TRBD1 (6 bases). Looked up from germline, CDR1 is SGHVS and CDR2 is FQNEAQ. Deletions cut 5 bases from V and 2 bases from J, with 15 bases between. CDR3 length: 15 amino acids. Here the CDR3 reads CASSTRQGGNTEAFF. For the CDR3, the DNA is TGTGCCAGCAGCACCCGACAAGGGGGTAACACTGAAGCTTTCTTT.

This clonotype occurred many times. The chain uses TRBV9 and TRBJ1-1; D uncertain. The length of the CDR3 is 13 residues. Germline CDR1 and CDR2: SGDLS and YYNGEE. The germline V and J ends were trimmed by 1 base and 1 base, with 5 bases remaining between them. The CDR3 loop reads CASSVYQNTEAFF. In DNA form, the CDR3 reads TGTGCCAGCAGCGTATACCAGAACACTGAAGCTTTCTTT. Looking up the rest from reference TRBV9 and TRBJ1-1 gives the full variable domain: DSGVTQTPKHLITATGQRVTLRCSPRSGDLSVYWYQQSLDQGLQFLIQYYNGEERAKGNILERFSAQQFPDLHSELNLSSLELGDSALYFCASSVYQNTEAFFGQGTRLTVV.

This clonotype was seen ten or more times. The CDR3 DNA reads TGTGCCAGCAGAAGGATGCGGGTCAGGCAAGAGAGGGACTACGAGCAGTACTTC. It encodes CASRRMRVRQERDYEQYF. J is TRBJ2-7 and V is TRBV6-2 or TRBV6-3, with D possibly matching TRBD2 (5 bases). CDR3 size: 18 residues. The germline V gene has CDR1 MNHEY and CDR2 SVGEGT. V lost 6 bases to trimming and J lost 3 bases, with 27 bases between them.

The chain carries TRBV7-9 and TRBJ2-4, with 8 bases aligning to TRBD2. Trimming removed 5 bases from V and 0 bases from J; junction bases left unmatched: 6. Germline V gene lookup returns CDR1 SEHNR and CDR2 FQNEAQ (reference sequence). CDR3 length: 16 residues. CDR3 nucleotide sequence: TGTGCCAGCAGCCGCTCGGGGGGGGTAGCCAAAAACATTCAGTACTTC. Encoded protein: CASSRSGGVAKNIQYF.

This clonotype came up many times. The gene calls are TRBV6-1 and TRBJ1-5; 9 bases map to TRBD1. V trimming: 5 bases; J trimming: 5 bases; junction bases outside the gene matches: 7. This CDR3 is 15 amino acids long. Germline V gene lookup returns CDR1 MNHNS and CDR2 SASEGT. DNA of the CDR3: TGTGCCAGCAGTACGACAGGGGGTGGGTATCAGCCCCAGCATTTT. It translates to CASSTTGGGYQPQHF.

The sample holds many counts of this clonotype. The chain links TRBV28 to TRBJ2-3; D remains unclear. The germline V gene encodes CDR1 MDHEN and CDR2 SYDVKM. Trimming removed 8 bases from V and 5 bases from J, with 5 bases in between. CDR3 size: 10 residues. Here the CDR3 DNA reads TGTGCCAGCGGAAGAGATACGCAGTATTTT. It specifies CASGRDTQYF.

This clonotype was observed a few times. CDR3 sequence (DNA): TGCAGTGCTTACAGGGGAGGGTTAAGCAATCAGCCCCAGCATTTT. As protein: CSAYRGGLSNQPQHF. The chain carries TRBV20-1 and TRBJ1-5, with 7 bases fitting TRBD1. Trimming took 5 bases from V and 1 from J; bases not matched to a gene: 8. This CDR3 spans 15 amino acids. From germline, CDR1 is DFQATT and CDR2 SNEGSKA (reference sequence).

The CDR3 here is CASSLRPGSVAYEQYF. DNA for the CDR3: TGTGCCAGCAGCTTAAGGCCCGGATCCGTGGCCTACGAGCAGTACTTC. The V call is TRBV7-3, the J call TRBJ2-7; D gene ambiguous. In germline, CDR1 is SGHTA, CDR2 FQGTGA. The CDR3 spans 16 residues. The V and J ends lost 1 base and 2 bases respectively, with 15 bases between them.